The present T cell receptor (beta chain) was sequenced within a study of blood T cell repertoires in COVID-19. Study as a whole: Samples representing acute and convalescent COVID-19 were sourced from the United States, Italy and Spain. PBMCs, B-cell-depleted T cells, or T cells were the source of the cDNA or gDNA that made up the material.

The table came from immunoSEQ multiplex PCR; TCRdb's copy has only in-frame clones and leaves some out. The sample lists roughly 140,000 clones; around 87% were seen once. V dropped 4 bases and J dropped 2; count of bases not matched to a gene: 9. This CDR3 contains 16 residues. Germline CDR1 KGHSH, CDR2 LQKENI. This chain uses TRBV18 with TRBJ2-3; TRBD1 matches 7 bases. This sequence originates from a human donor in a cohort sampled during active COVID-19. Sample: peripheral blood. The CDR3, as DNA: TGTGCCAGCTCACGGTCCGGGACAGTATACACAGATACGCAGTATTTT. Amino acids: CASSRSGTVYTDTQYF.